This entry is about one T cell receptor beta chain. These data come from a study of monozygotic twins with inflammatory bowel disease. The CDR3 is made up of 15 amino acids. Per germline, CDR1 DFQATT and CDR2 SNEGSKA (reference sequence). TCRdb reprocessed the 5' RACE reads, keeping one entry per CDR3 protein, no DNA. The sample totals 420,000 or so distinct CDR3 sequences. The genes are TRBV20-1 and TRBJ1-5; TCRdb names TRBD1, which stays unverified in the absence of DNA. This clonotype was obtained from a human donor with ulcerative colitis or Crohn's disease, or a healthy co-twin of an affected twin (not recorded which). Material for sequencing was blood. CDR3 protein: CSARGDRYSNQPQHF.